This T cell receptor (beta chain) was profiled in a study of T cells in Graves' hyperthyroidism and ophthalmopathy. Findings and limits, study-wide: Before onset, by a median of around six months, the model predicted ophthalmopathy.

The TCR beta CDR3 regions underwent amplification using RNA transcripts as the source. Researchers ran a first-round RT-PCR on the TCR CDR3 using the HTBI primer set. TCRdb reprocessed the multiplex PCR reads via MiXCR and lists one record per CDR3 protein. Of approximately 590,000 distinct CDR3 sequences detected, more than 15% appear once; the ten largest clones hold about 7%. Many counts were recorded for this clonotype. What it binds is unknown. Germline trimming cut 7 bases from V and 4 bases from J; bases unmatched to any gene: 2. Germline-derived CDR1 and CDR2 are SNHLY and FYNNEI. The CDR3 is 13 residues long. The study excluded patients with uncontrolled infection, other autoimmune disease, pregnancy or lactation.

The sequenced sample was blood. This clonotype was obtained from a woman in her thirties with Graves' hyperthyroidism. The gene calls are TRBV2 and TRBJ2-2, with TRBD1 matching 8 bases. CDR3 coding DNA: TGTGCCAGCATAGGACAGGGCACCGGGGAGCTGTTTTTT. Its protein product is CASIGQGTGELFF.